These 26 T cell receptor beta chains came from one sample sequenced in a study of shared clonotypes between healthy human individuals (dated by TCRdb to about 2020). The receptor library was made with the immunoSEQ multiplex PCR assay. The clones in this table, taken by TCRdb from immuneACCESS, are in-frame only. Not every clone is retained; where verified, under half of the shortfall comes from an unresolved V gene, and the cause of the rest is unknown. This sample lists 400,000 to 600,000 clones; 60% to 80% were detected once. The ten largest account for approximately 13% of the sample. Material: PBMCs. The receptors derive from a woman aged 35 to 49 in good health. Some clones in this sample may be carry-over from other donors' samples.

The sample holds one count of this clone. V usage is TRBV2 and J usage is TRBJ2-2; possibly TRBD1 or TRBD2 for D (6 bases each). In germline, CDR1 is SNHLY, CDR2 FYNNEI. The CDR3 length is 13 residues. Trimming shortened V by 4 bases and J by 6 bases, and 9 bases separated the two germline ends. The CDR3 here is CASSARGAGELFF. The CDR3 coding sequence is TGTGCCAGCAGTGCGAGGGGGGCCGGGGAGCTGTTTTTT.

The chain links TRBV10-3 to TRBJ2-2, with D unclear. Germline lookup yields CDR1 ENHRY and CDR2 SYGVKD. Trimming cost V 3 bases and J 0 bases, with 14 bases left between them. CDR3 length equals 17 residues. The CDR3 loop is CAISDLLGTPNTGELFF. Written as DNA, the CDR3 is TGTGCCATCAGTGACCTCCTGGGCACTCCGAACACCGGGGAGCTGTTTTTT.

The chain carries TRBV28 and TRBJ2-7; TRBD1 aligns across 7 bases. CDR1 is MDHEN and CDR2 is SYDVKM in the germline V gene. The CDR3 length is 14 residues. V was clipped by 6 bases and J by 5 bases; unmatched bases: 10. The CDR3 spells CASSPDRVGNEQYF. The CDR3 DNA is TGTGCCAGCAGCCCAGACAGGGTAGGGAACGAGCAGTACTTC.

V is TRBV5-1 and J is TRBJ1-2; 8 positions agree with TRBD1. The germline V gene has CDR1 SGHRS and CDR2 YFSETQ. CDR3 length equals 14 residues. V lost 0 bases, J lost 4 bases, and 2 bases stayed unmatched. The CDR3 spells CASSLDDRGYGYTF. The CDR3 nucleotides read TGCGCCAGCAGCTTGGATGACAGGGGCTATGGCTACACCTTC.

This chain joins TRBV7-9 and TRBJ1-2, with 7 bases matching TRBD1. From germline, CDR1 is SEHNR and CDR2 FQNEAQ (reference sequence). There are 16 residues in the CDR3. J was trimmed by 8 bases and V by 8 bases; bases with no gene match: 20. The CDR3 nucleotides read TGTGCCAGCGGTATAGAGTCGGGTGAGGGGGCGCGAGGCTACACCTTC. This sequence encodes CASGIESGEGARGYTF.

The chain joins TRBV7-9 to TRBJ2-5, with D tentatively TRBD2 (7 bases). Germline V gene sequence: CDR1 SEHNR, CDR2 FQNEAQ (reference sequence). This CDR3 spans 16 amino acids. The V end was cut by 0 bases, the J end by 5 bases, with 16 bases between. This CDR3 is CASSLAGAGARETQYF. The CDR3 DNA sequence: TGTGCCAGCAGCTTAGCGGGGGCGGGAGCTCGGGAGACCCAGTACTTC.

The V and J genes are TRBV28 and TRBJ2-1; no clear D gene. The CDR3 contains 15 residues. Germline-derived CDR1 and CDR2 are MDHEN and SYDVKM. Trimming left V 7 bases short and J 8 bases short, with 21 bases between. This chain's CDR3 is CASTLERVRPYEQFF. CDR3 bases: TGTGCCAGCACCCTCGAACGTGTGAGACCCTATGAGCAGTTCTTC.

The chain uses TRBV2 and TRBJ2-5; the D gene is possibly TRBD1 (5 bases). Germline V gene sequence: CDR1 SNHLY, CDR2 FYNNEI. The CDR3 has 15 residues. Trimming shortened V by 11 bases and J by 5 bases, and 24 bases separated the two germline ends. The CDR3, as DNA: TGTGCCTCCCTGGGGCAGGGCACAAGGTGGGAGACCCAGTACTTC. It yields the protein CASLGQGTRWETQYF.

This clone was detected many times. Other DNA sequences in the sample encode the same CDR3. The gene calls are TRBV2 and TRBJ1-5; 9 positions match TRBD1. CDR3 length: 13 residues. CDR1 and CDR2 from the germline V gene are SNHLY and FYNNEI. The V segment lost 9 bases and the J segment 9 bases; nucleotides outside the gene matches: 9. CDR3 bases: TGTGCCAGTCACGGGACAGGGAAGGTGCCCCAGCATTTT. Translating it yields CASHGTGKVPQHF.

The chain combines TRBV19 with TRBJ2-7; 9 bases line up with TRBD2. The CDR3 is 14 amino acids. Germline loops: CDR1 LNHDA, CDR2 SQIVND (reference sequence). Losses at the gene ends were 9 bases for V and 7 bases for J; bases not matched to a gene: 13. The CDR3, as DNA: TGTGCCAGCCGCGGACTAGCGCCCGATGGGGAGCAGTACTTC. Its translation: CASRGLAPDGEQYF.

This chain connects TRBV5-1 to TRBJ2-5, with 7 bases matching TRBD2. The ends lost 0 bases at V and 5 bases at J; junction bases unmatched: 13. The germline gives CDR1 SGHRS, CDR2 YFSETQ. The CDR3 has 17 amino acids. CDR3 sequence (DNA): TGCGCCAGCAGCTTGGAAGGGTCGCGGGAGATTGGGGAGACCCAGTACTTC. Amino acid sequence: CASSLEGSREIGETQYF.

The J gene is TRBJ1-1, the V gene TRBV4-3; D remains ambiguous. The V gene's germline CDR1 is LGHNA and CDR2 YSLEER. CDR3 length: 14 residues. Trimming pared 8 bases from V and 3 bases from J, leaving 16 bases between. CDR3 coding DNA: TGCGCCAGCCGCCTAGAGAGTCTTGACACTGAAGCTTTCTTT. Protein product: CASRLESLDTEAFF.

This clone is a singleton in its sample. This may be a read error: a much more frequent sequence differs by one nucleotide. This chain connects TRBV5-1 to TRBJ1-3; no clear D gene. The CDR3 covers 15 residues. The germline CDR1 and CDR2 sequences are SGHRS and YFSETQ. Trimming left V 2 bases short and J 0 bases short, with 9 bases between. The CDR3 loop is CASSLTISSGNTIYF. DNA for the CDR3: TGCGCCAGCAGCTTAACGATAAGCTCTGGAAACACCATATATTTT.

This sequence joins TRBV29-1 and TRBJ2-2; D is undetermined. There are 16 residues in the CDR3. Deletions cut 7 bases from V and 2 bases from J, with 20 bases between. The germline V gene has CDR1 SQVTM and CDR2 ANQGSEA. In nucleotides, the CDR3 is TGCAGCGCCGCCCGAGCCGGAAGAGGAAACACCGGGGAGCTGTTTTTT. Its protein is CSAARAGRGNTGELFF.

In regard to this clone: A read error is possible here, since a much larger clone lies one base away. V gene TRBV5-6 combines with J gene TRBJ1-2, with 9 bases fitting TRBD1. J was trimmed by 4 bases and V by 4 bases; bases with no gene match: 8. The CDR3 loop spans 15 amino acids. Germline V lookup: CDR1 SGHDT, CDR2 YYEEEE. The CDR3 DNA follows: TGTGCCAGCAGCCCGATCCTGACAGGGGGCTATGGCTACACCTTC. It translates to CASSPILTGGYGYTF. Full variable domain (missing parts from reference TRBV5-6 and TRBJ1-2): DAGVTQSPTHLIKTRGQQVTLRCSPKSGHDTVSWYQQALGQGPQFIFQYYEEEERQRGNFPDRFSGHQFPNYSSELNVNALLLGDSALYLCASSPILTGGYGYTFGSGTRLTVV.

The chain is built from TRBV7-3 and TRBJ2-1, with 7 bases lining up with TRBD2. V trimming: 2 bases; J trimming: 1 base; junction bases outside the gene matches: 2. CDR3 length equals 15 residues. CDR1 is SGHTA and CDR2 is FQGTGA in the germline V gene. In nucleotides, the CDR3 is TGTGCCAGCAGCTTATCGGGGGGTTCCTACAATGAGCAGTTCTTC. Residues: CASSLSGGSYNEQFF.

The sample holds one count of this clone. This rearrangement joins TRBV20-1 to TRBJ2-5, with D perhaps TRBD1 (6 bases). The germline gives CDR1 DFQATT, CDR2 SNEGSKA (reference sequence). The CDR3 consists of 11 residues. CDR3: CSLTGQETQYF. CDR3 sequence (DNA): TGCAGCCTGACAGGCCAAGAGACCCAGTACTTC.

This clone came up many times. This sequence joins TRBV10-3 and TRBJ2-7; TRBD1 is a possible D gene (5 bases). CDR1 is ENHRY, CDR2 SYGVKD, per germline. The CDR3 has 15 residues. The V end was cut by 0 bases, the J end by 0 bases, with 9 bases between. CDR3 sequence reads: CAISESRAVSYEQYF. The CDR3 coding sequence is TGTGCCATCAGTGAGTCCAGGGCAGTCTCCTACGAGCAGTACTTC.

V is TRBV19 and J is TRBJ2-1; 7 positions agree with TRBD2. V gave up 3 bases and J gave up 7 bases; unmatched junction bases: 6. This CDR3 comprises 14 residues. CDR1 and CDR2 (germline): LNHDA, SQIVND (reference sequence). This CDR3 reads CASSMAGAVNEQFF. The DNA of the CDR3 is TGTGCCAGTAGTATGGCGGGAGCGGTAAATGAGCAGTTCTTC.

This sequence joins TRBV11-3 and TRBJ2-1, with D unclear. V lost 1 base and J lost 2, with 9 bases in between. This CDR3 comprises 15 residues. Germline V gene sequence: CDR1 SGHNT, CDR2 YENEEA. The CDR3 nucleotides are TGTGCCAGCAGCTTAGTTCCGGCCCCCTACAATGAGCAGTTCTTC. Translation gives CASSLVPAPYNEQFF.

The CDR3 nucleotides are TGTGCCAGCAGTTACGGACTATACGATAACACCGGGGAGCTGTTTTTT. Translated: CASSYGLYDNTGELFF. The chain links TRBV6-6 to TRBJ2-2; D might be TRBD2 (6 bases). Trimming stripped 2 bases from V and 2 bases from J, with 12 bases between. Per the germline V gene, CDR1 is MNHNY and CDR2 is SVGAGI (reference sequence). The CDR3 sequence is 16 residues long.

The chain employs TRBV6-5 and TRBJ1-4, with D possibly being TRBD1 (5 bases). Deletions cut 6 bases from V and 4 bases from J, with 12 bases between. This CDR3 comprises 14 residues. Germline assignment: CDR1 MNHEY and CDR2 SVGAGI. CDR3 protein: CASSPTVYNEKLFF. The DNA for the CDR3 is TGTGCCAGCAGCCCGACAGTTTATAATGAAAAACTGTTTTTT.

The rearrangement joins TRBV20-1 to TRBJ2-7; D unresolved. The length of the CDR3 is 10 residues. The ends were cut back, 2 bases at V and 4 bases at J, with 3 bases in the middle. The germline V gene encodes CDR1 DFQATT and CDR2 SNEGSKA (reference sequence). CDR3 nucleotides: TGCAGTGCTAGAATGTACGAGCAGTACTTC. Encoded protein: CSARMYEQYF.

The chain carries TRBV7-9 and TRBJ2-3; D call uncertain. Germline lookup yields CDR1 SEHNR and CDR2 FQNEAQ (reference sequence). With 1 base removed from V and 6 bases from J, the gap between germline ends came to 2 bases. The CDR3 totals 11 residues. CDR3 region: CASSLDDTQYF. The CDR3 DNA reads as TGTGCCAGCAGCTTAGACGATACGCAGTATTTT.

The CDR3 loop is CASSPPVGTGYEQYF. Written as DNA, the CDR3 is TGTGCCAGCAGTCCGCCCGTTGGGACAGGCTACGAGCAGTACTTC. The chain has TRBV28 and TRBJ2-7; 8 bases are a match to TRBD1. This CDR3 is built from 15 residues. Germline CDR1 is MDHEN and CDR2 is SYDVKM. V gave up 5 bases and J gave up 3 bases; unmatched junction bases: 9.

CDR3 amino acids: CASSYSIGLQGTEAFF. The CDR3 nucleotides are TGTGCCAGCAGTTACTCGATAGGGCTACAGGGGACTGAAGCTTTCTTT. The genes are TRBV6-6 and TRBJ1-1, with TRBD1 identical over 7 bases. Germline V gene lookup returns CDR1 MNHNY and CDR2 SVGAGI (reference sequence). The CDR3 is 16 residues long. V lost 0 bases, J lost 5 bases, and 9 bases stayed unmatched.